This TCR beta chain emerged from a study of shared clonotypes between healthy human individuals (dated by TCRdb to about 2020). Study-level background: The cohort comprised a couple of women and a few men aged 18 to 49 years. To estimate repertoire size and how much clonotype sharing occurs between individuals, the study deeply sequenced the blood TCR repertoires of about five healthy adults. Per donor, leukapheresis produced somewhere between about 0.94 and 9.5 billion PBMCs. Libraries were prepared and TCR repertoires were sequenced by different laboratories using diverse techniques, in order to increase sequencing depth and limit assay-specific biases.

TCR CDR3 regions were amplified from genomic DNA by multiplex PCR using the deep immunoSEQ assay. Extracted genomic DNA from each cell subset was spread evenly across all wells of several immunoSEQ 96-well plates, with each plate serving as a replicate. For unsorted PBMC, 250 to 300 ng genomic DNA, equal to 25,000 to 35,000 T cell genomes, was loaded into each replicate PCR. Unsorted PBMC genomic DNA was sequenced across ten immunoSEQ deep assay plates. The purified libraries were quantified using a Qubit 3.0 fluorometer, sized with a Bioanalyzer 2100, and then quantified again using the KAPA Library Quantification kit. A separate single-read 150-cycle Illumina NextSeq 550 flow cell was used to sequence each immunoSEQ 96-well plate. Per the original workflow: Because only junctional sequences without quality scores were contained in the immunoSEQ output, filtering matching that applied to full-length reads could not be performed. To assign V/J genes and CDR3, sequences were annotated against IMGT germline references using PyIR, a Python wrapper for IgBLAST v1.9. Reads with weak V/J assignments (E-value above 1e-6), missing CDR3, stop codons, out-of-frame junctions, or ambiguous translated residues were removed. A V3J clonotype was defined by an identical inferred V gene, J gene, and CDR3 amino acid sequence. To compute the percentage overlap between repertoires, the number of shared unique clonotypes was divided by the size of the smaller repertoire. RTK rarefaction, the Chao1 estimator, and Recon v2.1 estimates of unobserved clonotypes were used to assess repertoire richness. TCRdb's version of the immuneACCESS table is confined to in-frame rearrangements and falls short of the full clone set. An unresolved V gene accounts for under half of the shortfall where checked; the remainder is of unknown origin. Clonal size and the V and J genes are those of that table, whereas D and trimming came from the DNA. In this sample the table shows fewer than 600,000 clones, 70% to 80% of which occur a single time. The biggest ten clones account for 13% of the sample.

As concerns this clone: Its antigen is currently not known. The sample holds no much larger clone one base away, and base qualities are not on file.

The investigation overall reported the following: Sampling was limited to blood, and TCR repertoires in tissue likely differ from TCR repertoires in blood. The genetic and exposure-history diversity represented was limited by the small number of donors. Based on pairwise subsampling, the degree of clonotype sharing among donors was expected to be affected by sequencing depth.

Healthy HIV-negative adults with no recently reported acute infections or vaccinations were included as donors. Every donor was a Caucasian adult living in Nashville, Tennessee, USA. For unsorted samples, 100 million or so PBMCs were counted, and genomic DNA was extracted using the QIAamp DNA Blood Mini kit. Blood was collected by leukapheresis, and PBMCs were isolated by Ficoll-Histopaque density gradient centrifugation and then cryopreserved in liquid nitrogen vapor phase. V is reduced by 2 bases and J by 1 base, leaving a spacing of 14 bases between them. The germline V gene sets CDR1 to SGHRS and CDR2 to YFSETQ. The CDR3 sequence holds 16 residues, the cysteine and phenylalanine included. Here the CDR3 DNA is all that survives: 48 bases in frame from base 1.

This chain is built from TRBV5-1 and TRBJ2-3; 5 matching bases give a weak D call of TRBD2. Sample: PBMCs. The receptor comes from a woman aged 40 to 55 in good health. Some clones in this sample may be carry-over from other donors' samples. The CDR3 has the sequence CASSFKTMRGTDTQYF. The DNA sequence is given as TGCGCCAGCAGCTTCAAGACCATGCGGGGCACAGATACGCAGTATTTT.